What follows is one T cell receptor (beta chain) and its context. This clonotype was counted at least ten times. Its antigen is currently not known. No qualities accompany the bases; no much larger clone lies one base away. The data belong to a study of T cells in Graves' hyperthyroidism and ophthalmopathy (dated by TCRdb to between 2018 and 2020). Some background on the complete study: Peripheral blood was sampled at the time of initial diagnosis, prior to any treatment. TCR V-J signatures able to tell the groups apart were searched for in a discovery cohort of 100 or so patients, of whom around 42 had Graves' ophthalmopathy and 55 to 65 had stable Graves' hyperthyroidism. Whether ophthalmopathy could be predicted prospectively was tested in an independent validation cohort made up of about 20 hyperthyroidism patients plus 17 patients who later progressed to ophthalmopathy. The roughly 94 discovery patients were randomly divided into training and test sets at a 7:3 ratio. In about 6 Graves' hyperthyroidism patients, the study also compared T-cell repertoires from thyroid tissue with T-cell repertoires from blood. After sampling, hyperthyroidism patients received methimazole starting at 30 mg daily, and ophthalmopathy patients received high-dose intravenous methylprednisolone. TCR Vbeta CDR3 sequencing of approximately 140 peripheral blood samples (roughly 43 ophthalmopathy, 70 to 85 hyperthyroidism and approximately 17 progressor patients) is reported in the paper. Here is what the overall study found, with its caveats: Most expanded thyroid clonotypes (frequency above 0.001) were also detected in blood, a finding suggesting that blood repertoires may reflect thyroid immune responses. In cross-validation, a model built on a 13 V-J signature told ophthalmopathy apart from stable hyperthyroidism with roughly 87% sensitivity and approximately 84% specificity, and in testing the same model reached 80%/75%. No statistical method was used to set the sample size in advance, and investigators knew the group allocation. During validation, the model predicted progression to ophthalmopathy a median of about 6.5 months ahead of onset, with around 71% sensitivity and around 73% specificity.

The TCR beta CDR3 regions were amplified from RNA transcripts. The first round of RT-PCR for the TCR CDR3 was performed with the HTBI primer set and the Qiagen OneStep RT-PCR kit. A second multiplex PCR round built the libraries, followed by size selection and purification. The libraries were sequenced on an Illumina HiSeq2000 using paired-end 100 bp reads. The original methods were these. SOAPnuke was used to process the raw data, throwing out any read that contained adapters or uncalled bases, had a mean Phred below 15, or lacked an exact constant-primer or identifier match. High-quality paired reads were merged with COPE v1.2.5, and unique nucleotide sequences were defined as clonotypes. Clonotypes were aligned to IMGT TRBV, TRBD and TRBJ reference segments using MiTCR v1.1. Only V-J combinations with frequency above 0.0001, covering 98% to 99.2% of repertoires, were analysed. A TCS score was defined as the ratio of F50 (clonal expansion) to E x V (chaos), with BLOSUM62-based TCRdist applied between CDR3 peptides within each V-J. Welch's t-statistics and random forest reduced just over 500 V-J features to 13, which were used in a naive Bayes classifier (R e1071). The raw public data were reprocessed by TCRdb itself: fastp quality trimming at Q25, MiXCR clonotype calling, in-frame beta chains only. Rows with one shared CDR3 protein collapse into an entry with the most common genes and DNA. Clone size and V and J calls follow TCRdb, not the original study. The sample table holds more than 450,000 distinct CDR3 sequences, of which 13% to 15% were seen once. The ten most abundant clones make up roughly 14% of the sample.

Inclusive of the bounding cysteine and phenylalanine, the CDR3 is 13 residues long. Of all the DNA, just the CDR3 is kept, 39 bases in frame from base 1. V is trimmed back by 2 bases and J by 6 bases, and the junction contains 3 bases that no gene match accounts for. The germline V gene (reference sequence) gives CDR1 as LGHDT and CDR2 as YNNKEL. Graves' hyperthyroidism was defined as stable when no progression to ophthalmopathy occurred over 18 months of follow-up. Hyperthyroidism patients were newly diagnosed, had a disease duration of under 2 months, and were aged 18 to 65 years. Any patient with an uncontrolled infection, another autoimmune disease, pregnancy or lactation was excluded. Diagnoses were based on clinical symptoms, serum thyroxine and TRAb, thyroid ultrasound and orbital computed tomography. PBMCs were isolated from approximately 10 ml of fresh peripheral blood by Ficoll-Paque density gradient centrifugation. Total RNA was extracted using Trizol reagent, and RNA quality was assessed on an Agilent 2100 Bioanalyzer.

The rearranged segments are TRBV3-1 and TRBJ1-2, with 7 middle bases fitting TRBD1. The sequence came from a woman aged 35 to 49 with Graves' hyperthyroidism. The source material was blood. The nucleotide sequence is TGTGCCAGCAGCCAATTGGACAGGAATGGCTACACCTTC. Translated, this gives CASSQLDRNGYTF.